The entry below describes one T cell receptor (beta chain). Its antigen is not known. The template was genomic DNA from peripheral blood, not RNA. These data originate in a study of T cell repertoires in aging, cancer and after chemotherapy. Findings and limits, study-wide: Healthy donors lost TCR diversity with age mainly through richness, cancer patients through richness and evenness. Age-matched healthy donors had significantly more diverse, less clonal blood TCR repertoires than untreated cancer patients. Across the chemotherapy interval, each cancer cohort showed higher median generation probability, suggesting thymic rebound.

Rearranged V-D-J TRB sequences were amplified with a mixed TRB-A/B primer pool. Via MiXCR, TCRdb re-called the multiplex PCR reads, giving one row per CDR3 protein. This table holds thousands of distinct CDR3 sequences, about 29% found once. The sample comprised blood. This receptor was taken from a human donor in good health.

The CDR3 DNA reads TGTGCCAGCAGTTTGCAGAGTGAAAAACTGTTTTTT. It yields the protein CASSLQSEKLFF. This sequence joins TRBV12-3 or TRBV12-4 and TRBJ1-4; D remains ambiguous. The CDR3 loop spans 12 amino acids. Trimming took 3 bases from V and 7 from J, leaving 6 bases between them.